The TCR beta chain described here comes from a study of human T cells and chemical hapten exposure. Study overall: Sensitization employed 2% DPC on approximately 2 cm by approximately 2 cm of upper inner arm skin. Per-sample TCR yields varied mainly from small pooled library volume differences.

Germline CDR1 and CDR2: DFQATT and SNEGSKA (reference sequence). CDR3 length: 14 amino acids. Trimming removed 6 bases from V and 3 bases from J; junction bases left unmatched: 8. The time point is: patch test 3, about 24 weeks after DPC sensitization. Treatment indicated: therapeutic diphenylcyclopropenone sensitization with weekly scalp DPC. Unfractionated whole blood was the source from which total RNA was extracted. In its sample, this clonotype was seen once. Its antigen is unidentified. Study-level results: Sensitizing to DPC left TCRs with a frequency above 1 in 1000 unaltered.

TCRdb re-analysed the RACE reads in MiXCR, keeping a single row per CDR3 protein. This table holds tens of thousands of distinct CDR3 sequences, about 13% found once. The input for sequencing was whole blood, taken in connection with sensitization to the hapten diphenylcyclopropenone (DPC). V and J are TRBV20-1 and TRBJ2-3; 8 nucleotides match TRBD2. The TCR originated in a woman aged 40-49 years with alopecia areata. Some clones in this sample may be carry-over from other donors' samples. The CDR3 nucleotides are TGCAGTGCCCCAAGCGGGAGTCGTACAGATACGCAGTATTTT. Protein: CSAPSGSRTDTQYF.